The source of this TCR beta chain is a study of blood T cell repertoires in COVID-19. Study-wide context: The samples span acute and convalescent COVID-19 from the United States, Italy and Spain. The analysed material was cDNA or gDNA that came from T cells, B-cell-depleted T cells, or PBMCs.

Original methodology: Reference gene primer amplification in the assay estimated nucleated cell counts. Clones were sequenced by immunoSEQ multiplex PCR, and TCRdb holds only the in-frame ones, with some missing. That table furnishes V, J and clone size, whereas the DNA furnished D and trimming. The table includes 310,000 or so clones, around 87% detected once. This CDR3 contains 12 residues. V was shortened by 4 bases and J by 6 bases, with 7 bases between the two germline ends. Source material: peripheral blood. V gene TRBV12-3 or TRBV12-4 combines with J gene TRBJ1-5; D gene ambiguous. The receptor's source is a woman aged 25 to 45 who had recovered from COVID-19. CDR3 coding DNA: TGTGCCAGCAGTTCCCGTATTCAGCCCCAGCATTTT. As protein: CASSSRIQPQHF.